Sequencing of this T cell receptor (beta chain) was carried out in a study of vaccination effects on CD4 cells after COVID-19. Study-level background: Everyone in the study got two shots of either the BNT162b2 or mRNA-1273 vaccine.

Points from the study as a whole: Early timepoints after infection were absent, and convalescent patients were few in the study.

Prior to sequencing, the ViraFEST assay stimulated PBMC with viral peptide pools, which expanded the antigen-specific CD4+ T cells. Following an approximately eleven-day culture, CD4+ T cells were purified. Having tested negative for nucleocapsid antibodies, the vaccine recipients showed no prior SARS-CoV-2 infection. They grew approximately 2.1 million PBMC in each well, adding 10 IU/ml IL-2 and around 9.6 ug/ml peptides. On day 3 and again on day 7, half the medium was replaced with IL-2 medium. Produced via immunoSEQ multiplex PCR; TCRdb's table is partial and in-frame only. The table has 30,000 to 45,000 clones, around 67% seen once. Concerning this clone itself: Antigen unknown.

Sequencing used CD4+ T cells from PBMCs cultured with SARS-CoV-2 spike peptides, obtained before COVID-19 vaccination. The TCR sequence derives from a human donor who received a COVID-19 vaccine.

The CDR3 DNA reads TGTGCCAGTATCGACAGGGCCTCTGGAAACACCATATATTTT. It yields the protein CASIDRASGNTIYF. The chain joins TRBV19 to TRBJ1-3; 7 positions match TRBD1. Germline trimming cut 7 bases from V and 0 bases from J; bases unmatched to any gene: 3. The CDR3 runs to 14 residues. In germline, CDR1 is LNHDA, CDR2 SQIVND (reference sequence).